Presented here are 15 T cell receptor beta chains from one specimen sequenced in a study of T-cell memory formation after mild COVID-19. Each CDR3 protein gets one entry after TCRdb re-called the 5' RACE reads with MiXCR. Among 300,000 to 400,000 distinct CDR3 sequences listed, about a sixth were seen once. The sample taken for sequencing was PBMCs or a T cell subset sorted from them (not recorded which). The receptor set was obtained from a man between 18 and 35 years old who had mild COVID-19 (a few samples of this study predate the infection). Cell type and time point are not known.

This clonotype was counted ten times or more. This chain connects TRBV7-2 to TRBJ2-3; a possible D gene is TRBD1 (6 bases). This CDR3 has 14 amino acids. The V end was cut by 5 bases, the J end by 5 bases, with 14 bases between. Germline-derived CDR1 and CDR2 are SGHTA and FQGNSA. The DNA of the CDR3 is TGTGCCAGCAGCGTACCAGGGGAACGAGATACGCAGTATTTT. Translating gives CASSVPGERDTQYF.

The chain recombines TRBV6-5 with TRBJ1-2; 9 nucleotides align to TRBD1. With 4 bases clipped from V and 8 bases from J, the junction kept 11 bases outside the gene matches. Germline V gene data show CDR1 as MNHEY and CDR2 as SVGAGI. The CDR3 loop spans 15 amino acids. The CDR3 DNA sequence: TGTGCCAGCAGTTCCGGGACAGGGAGCTTGTGGGGCTACACCTTC. This gives the protein CASSSGTGSLWGYTF.

This clonotype was seen ten or more times. The V call is TRBV27, the J call TRBJ2-7, with 8 bases aligning to TRBD1. Per germline, CDR1 MNHEY and CDR2 SMNVEV (reference sequence). The V and J ends lost 2 bases and 6 bases, in that order; junction bases with no gene match: 6. CDR3 length: 14 residues. Here the CDR3 DNA reads TGTGCCAGCAGTTTAGGACAGGGAGTCCGCGAGCAGTACTTC. Protein product: CASSLGQGVREQYF.

The chain joins TRBV10-3 to TRBJ2-7; possibly TRBD1 for D (6 bases). Germline V gene lookup returns CDR1 ENHRY and CDR2 SYGVKD. The CDR3 sequence is 12 residues long. Trimming took off 7 bases at V and 5 bases at J, with 12 bases between the two ends. In DNA, the CDR3 is TGTGCCATCAACACAGGGTCCAACGAGCAGTACTTC. This translates into CAINTGSNEQYF.

The V and J genes are TRBV7-9 and TRBJ1-3, with D uncertain. CDR1 and CDR2 (germline): SEHNR, FQNEAQ (reference sequence). This CDR3 contains 16 residues. The ends were cut back, 4 bases at V and 4 bases at J, with 17 bases in the middle. The chain's CDR3 is CASSSPLALYGNTIYF. The CDR3 DNA reads as TGTGCCAGCAGCTCCCCACTCGCGCTCTACGGAAACACCATATATTTT.

The chain employs TRBV5-1 and TRBJ2-1; 10 bases match TRBD2. The CDR3 runs 15 residues. The V segment lost 0 bases and the J segment 8 bases; nucleotides outside the gene matches: 5. Germline V CDR1 and CDR2: SGHRS, YFSETQ. The CDR3: CASSLVAGGLYEQFF. DNA of the CDR3: TGCGCCAGCAGCTTGGTAGCGGGGGGCCTATATGAGCAGTTCTTC.

A few counts support this clonotype. The J gene is TRBJ2-3, the V gene TRBV7-8, with 10 bases identical to TRBD1. CDR1 and CDR2 (germline): SGHVS, FQNEAQ. After removal of 5 bases from V and 4 bases from J, the junction contained 9 bases not matched to a gene. The CDR3 has 16 residues. CDR3 sequence: CASSQGTGDGSDTQYF. The CDR3 coding sequence is TGTGCCAGCAGCCAAGGGACAGGGGACGGTTCAGATACGCAGTATTTT. Full variable domain (rest looked up from reference TRBV7-8 and TRBJ2-3): GAGVSQSPRYKVAKRGQDVALRCDPISGHVSLFWYQQALGQGPEFLTYFQNEAQLDKSGLPSDRFFAERPEGSVSTLKIQRTQQEDSAVYLCASSQGTGDGSDTQYFGPGTRLTVL.

This clonotype has more than one count but fewer than ten. The V gene is TRBV20-1, the J gene TRBJ2-3, with a possible D match to TRBD2 (6 bases). V lost 5 bases and J lost 7, with 22 bases in between. The CDR3 length is 15 residues. CDR1 DFQATT and CDR2 SNEGSKA come from the germline V gene (reference sequence). CDR3 DNA: TGCAGTGCTGATGGACCGGGACTTTCTATCCATACGCAGTATTTT. This translates into CSADGPGLSIHTQYF.

The genes are TRBV6-4 and TRBJ2-1, with a tentative D call TRBD1 (5 bases). Germline CDR1 and CDR2: MRHNA and SNTAGT. V was trimmed by 6 bases and J by 9 bases, leaving 24 bases between them. CDR3 size: 16 residues. The CDR3 here is CASSAPYTLGVAEQFF. The CDR3 nucleotides read TGTGCCAGCAGCGCCCCTTACACCTTAGGGGTGGCTGAGCAGTTCTTC.

V and J are TRBV28 and TRBJ2-7, with TRBD1 matching 9 bases. Trimming removed 4 bases from V and 2 bases from J; junction bases left unmatched: 6. Germline loops: CDR1 MDHEN, CDR2 SYDVKM. The CDR3 contains 15 residues. The CDR3 is CASSSSGTGTYEQYF. In nucleotides, the CDR3 is TGTGCCAGCAGTTCTTCCGGGACAGGGACCTACGAGCAGTACTTC.

This sequence joins TRBV5-1 and TRBJ2-2; 8 nucleotides line up with TRBD1. Germline lookup yields CDR1 SGHRS and CDR2 YFSETQ. This CDR3 is built from 14 residues. V gave up 4 bases and J gave up 6 bases; unmatched junction bases: 5. The CDR3 is CASSPGTGPGELFF. In nucleotides, the CDR3 is TGCGCCAGCAGCCCCGGGACAGGCCCCGGGGAGCTGTTTTTT.

This clonotype has at least ten counts. CDR3 sequence: CASSTGLSRTDTQYF. The CDR3 DNA is TGTGCCAGCAGCACGGGACTTTCCCGCACAGATACGCAGTATTTT. The chain carries TRBV7-2 and TRBJ2-3; tentative D call: TRBD2 (6 bases). The CDR3 consists of 15 residues. With 5 bases removed from V and 1 base from J, the gap between germline ends came to 13 bases. The germline V gene encodes CDR1 SGHTA and CDR2 FQGNSA.

This clonotype was picked up a small number of times. The rearrangement links TRBV7-9 to TRBJ2-1; 12 bases are a match to TRBD2. CDR3 length: 16 residues. With 3 bases clipped from V and 8 bases from J, the junction kept 8 bases outside the gene matches. Germline V lookup: CDR1 SEHNR, CDR2 FQNEAQ (reference sequence). CDR3: CASSFFRTSGEDEQFF. As DNA, the CDR3 is TGTGCCAGCAGCTTCTTTCGGACTAGCGGGGAGGATGAGCAGTTCTTC.

This clonotype showed up just a few times. The chain recombines TRBV12-3 or TRBV12-4 with TRBJ2-5; D may be TRBD2 (5 bases). Deletions cut 5 bases from V and 5 bases from J, with 12 bases between. The CDR3 loop spans 13 amino acids. The CDR3 region is CASSAASGETQYF. Here the CDR3 DNA reads TGTGCCAGCAGTGCGGCGTCGGGGGAGACCCAGTACTTC.

The chain carries TRBV3-1 and TRBJ1-1; tentatively, D is TRBD1 (6 bases). CDR1 is LGHDT, CDR2 YNNKEL, per germline (reference sequence). The CDR3 runs 16 residues. Trimming cost V 4 bases and J 4 bases, with 19 bases left between them. CDR3 residues: CASSPTTEDSFTEAFF. CDR3 nucleotides: TGTGCCAGCAGCCCTACGACCGAGGACAGTTTCACTGAAGCTTTCTTT.